This TCR beta chain was captured in a study of blood T cell repertoires in COVID-19. Overall study: Sites across the United States, Italy and Spain contributed samples from acute and convalescent COVID-19. Sources were T cells, B-cell-depleted T cells, or PBMCs; the material itself was cDNA or gDNA.

J was trimmed by 0 bases and V by 2 bases; bases with no gene match: 7. This CDR3 comprises 17 residues. Germline CDR1 and CDR2: MNHEY and SMNVEV (reference sequence). The authors' processing: Quantification of nucleated cells was approximated via reference gene primer amplification. Repertoires were generated with immunoSEQ multiplex PCR, while TCRdb's copy carries only in-frame clones and drops some. V, J and clone size are those of that table, while D and trimming were read from the DNA. The sample lists around 330,000 clones; 70% to 90% were seen once. Sequencing was done on a sample of peripheral blood. The receptor was isolated from a woman aged 45-65 years with active or convalescent COVID-19. The V and J genes are TRBV27 and TRBJ2-7, with 10 bases fitting TRBD2. This CDR3 is CASSLRASGGSSYEQYF. The CDR3 DNA reads TGTGCCAGCAGTTTACGGGCTAGCGGGGGTAGCTCCTACGAGCAGTACTTC.